This T cell receptor (beta chain) was identified during a study of T cells in Graves' hyperthyroidism and ophthalmopathy. Overall study findings and caveats: Peripheral blood also featured most of the thyroid clonotypes expanded above 0.001.

The CDR3 is 16 residues long. V gave up 4 bases and J gave up 2 bases; unmatched junction bases: 10. Germline values: CDR1 ENHRY, CDR2 SYGVKD. The table lists this clonotype with many counts. As yet, its antigen is unknown. RNA transcripts yielded amplified TCR beta CDR3 regions. The study used the HTBI primer set for a first-round RT-PCR of the TCR CDR3. TCRdb reprocessed the multiplex PCR reads via MiXCR and lists one record per CDR3 protein. Of hundreds of thousands of distinct CDR3 sequences detected, 38% appear once; the ten largest clones hold approximately 8.7%. Pregnant or lactating patients were excluded, as were those with uncontrolled infection or other autoimmune disease. It was less than 13 ml of fresh peripheral blood that supplied the PBMCs.

Sequencing was done on a sample of blood. The TCR comes from a man in his late teens or twenties with Graves' hyperthyroidism. The chain is built from TRBV10-3 and TRBJ2-5; 7 bases agree with TRBD1. The CDR3 protein is CAISAGTGQTQETQYF. CDR3 nucleotides: TGTGCCATCAGTGCAGGGACGGGACAGACACAAGAGACCCAGTACTTC.